The following is a T cell receptor beta chain sequence with its context. Its antigen is currently unknown. J gave up 6 bases and V 1 base, and 2 bases lay outside the gene matches. The V gene's germline CDR1 is MNHEY and CDR2 SVGAGI. CDR3 length equals 13 residues. One entry per CDR3 protein, called by TCRdb with MiXCR from the reads. The sample gives under 200,000 distinct CDR3 sequences, approximately 21% of which show up once; 20% to 30% is in the top ten. This record belongs to a study of T cell repertoires in cytomegalovirus infection. Whole-study context: CMV epitopes that were recently identified and HLA-C-restricted were used alongside well-studied HLA-B-restricted ones. Study-level points and caveats: Summed frequency of public TCR beta families distinguished CMV carriers with the relevant HLA.

This TCR derives from a human donor in good health (CMV status not recorded). Some clones in this sample may be carry-over from other donors' samples. Here the sequenced sample was CD8+ T cells from cultured PBMCs, taken from culture after CMV antigen stimulation. V is TRBV6-5 and J is TRBJ2-7; 8 bases map to TRBD1. Written as DNA, the CDR3 is TGTGCCAGCAGTTACTACAGGGGGAGCGAGCAGTACTTC. Its protein product is CASSYYRGSEQYF.